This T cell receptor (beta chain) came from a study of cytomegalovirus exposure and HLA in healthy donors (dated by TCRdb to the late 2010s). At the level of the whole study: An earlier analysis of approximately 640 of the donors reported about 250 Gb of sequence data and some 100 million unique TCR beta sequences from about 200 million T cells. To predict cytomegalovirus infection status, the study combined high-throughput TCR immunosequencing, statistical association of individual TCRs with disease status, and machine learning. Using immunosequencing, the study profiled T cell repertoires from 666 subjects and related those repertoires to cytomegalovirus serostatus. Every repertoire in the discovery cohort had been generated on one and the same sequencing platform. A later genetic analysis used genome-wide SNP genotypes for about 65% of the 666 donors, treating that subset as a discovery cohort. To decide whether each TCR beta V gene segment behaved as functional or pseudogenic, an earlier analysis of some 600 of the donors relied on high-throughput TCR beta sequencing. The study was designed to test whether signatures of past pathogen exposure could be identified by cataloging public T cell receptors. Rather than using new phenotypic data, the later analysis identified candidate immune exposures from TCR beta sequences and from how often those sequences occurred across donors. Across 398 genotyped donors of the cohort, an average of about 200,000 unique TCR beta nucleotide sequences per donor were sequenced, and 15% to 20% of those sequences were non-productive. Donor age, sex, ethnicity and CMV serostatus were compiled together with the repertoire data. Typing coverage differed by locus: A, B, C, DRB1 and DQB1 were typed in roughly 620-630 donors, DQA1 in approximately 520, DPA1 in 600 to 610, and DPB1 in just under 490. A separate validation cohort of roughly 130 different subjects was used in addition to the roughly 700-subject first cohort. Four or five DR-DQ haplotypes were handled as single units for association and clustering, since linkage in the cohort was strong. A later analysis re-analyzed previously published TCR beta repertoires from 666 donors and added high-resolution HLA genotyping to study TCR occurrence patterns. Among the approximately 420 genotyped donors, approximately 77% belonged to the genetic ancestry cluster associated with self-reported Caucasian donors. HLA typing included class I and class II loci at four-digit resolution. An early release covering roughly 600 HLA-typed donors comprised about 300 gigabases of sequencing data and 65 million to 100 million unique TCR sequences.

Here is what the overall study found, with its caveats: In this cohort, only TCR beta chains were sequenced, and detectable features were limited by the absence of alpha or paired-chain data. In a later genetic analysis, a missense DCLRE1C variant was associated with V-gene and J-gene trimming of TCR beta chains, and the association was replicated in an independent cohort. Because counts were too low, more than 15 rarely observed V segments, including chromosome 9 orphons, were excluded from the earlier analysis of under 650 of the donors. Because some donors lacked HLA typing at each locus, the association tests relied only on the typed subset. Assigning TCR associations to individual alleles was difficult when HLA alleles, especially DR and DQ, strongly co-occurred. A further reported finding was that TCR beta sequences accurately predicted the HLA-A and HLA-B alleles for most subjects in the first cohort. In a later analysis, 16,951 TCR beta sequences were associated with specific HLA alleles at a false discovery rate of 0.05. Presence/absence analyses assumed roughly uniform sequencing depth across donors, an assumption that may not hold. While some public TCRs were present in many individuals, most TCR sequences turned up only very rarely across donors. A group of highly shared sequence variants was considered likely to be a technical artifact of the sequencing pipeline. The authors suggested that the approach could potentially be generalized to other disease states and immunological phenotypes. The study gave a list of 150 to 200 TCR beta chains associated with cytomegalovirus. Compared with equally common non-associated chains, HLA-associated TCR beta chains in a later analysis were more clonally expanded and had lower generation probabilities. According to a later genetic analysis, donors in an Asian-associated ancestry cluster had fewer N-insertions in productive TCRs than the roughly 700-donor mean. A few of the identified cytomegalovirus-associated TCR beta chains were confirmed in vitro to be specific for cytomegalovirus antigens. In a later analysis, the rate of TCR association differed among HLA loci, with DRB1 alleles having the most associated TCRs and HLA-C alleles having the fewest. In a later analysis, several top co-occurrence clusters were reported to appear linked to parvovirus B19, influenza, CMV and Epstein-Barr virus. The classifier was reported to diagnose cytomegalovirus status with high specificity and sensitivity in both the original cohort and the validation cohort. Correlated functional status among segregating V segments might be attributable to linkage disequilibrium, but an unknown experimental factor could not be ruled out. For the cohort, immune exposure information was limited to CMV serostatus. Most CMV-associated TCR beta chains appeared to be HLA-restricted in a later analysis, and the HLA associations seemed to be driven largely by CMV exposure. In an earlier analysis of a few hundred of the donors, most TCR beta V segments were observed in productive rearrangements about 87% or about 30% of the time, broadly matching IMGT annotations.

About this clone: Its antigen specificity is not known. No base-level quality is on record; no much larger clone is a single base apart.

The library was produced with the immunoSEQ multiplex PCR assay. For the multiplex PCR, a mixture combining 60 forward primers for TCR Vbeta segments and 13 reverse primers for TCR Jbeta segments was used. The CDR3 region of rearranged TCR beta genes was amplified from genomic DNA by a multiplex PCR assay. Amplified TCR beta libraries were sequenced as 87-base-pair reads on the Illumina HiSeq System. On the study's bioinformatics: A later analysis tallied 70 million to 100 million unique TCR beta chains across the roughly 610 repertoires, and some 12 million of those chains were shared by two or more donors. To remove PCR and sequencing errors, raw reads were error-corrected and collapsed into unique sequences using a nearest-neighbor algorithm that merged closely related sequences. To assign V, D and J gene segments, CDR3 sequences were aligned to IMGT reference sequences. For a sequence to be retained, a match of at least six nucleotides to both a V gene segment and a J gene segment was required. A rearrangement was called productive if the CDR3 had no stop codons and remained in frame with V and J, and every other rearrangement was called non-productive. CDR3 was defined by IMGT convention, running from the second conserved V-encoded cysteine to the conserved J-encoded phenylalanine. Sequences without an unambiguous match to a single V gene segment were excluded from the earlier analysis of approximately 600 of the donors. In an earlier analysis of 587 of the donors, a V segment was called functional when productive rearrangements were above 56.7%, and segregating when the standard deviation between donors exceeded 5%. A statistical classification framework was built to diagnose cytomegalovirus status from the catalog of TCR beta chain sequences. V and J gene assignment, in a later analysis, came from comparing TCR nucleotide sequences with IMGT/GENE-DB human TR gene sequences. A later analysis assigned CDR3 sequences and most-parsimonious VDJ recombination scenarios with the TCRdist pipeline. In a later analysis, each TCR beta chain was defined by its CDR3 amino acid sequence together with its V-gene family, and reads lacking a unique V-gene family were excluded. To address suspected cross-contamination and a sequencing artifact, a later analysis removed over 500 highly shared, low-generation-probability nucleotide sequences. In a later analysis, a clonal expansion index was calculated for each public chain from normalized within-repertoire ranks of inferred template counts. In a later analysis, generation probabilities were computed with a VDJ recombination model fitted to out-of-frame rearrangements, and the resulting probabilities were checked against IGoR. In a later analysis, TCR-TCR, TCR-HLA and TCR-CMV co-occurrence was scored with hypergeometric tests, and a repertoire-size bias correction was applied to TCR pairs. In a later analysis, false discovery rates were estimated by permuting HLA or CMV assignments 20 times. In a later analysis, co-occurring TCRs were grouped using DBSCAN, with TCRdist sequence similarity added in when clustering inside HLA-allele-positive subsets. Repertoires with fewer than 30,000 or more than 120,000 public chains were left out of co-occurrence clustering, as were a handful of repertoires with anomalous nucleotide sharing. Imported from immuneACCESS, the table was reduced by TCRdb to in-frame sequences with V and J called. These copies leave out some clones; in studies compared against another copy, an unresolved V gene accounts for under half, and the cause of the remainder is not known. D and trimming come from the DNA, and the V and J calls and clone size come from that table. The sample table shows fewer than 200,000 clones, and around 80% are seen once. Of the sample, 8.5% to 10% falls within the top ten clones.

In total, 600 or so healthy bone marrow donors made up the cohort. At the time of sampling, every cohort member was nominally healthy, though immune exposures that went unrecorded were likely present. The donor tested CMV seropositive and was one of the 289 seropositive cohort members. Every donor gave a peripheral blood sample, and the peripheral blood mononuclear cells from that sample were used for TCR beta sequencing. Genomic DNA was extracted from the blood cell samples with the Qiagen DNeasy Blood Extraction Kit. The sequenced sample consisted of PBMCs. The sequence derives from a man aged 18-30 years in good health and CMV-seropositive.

The DNA sequence is TGTGCCAGTAGCCGGGACAGGCCGTTCGGTCAGCCCCAGCATTTT. Translated, this is CASSRDRPFGQPQHF. This chain joins TRBV19 to TRBJ1-5; 8 bases in between match TRBD1. From cysteine to phenylalanine, the CDR3 is 15 amino acids long. The entry retains the CDR3 DNA only, 45 bases that are in frame from base 1. Clipping removes 6 bases from V and 6 bases from J, with 10 as the unmatched junction base count. Looking up the germline V gene (reference sequence) yields CDR1 LNHDA and CDR2 SQIVND.